This T cell receptor (beta chain) emerged from a study of shared clonotypes between healthy human individuals. Whole-study context: CD4 naive and CD4 memory each took three plates per donor, while CD8 naive took two and CD8 memory one.

Each subset's genomic DNA was split evenly across several immunoSEQ plates. TCRdb's copy holds only in-frame clones and misses some; the assay was immunoSEQ multiplex PCR. Seen here are under 2.5 million clones, 85% to 95% observed once, and the top ten hold roughly 0.34%. The sample consisted of naive CD4+ T cells from PBMCs. Subset noted: CD45RA+ positively selected. The origin of this receptor is a man between 18 and 29 years old in good health. Some clones in this sample may be carry-over from other donors' samples.

The CDR3 DNA is TGCGCCAGCAGCCAACCGGGACACAATTCAATGAACACTGAAGCTTTCTTT. Translated: CASSQPGHNSMNTEAFF. The chain carries TRBV5-1 and TRBJ1-1, with D perhaps TRBD1 (6 bases). V was clipped by 4 bases and J by 0 bases, with 19 bases between them. CDR3 length: 17 residues. Per germline, CDR1 SGHRS and CDR2 YFSETQ. The whole variable domain, remainder taken from reference TRBV5-1 and TRBJ1-1, is KAGVTQTPRYLIKTRGQQVTLSCSPISGHRSVSWYQQTPGQGLQFLFEYFSETQRNKGNFPGRFSGRQFSNSRSEMNVSTLELGDSALYLCASSQPGHNSMNTEAFFGQGTRLTVV.